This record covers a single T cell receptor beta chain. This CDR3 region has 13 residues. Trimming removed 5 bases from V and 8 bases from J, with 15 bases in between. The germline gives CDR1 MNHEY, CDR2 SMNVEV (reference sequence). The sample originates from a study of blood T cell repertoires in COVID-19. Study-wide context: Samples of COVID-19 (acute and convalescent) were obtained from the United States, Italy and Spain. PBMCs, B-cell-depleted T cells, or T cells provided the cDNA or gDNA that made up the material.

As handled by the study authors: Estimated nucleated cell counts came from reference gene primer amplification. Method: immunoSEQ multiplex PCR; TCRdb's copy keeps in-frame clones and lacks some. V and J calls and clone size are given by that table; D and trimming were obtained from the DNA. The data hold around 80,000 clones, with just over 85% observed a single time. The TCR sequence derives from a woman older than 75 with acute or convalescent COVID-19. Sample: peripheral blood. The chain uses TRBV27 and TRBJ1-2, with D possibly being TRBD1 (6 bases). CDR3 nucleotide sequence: TGTGCCAGCAGTCCCCGGGACACAAGAGGCTACACCTTC. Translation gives CASSPRDTRGYTF.